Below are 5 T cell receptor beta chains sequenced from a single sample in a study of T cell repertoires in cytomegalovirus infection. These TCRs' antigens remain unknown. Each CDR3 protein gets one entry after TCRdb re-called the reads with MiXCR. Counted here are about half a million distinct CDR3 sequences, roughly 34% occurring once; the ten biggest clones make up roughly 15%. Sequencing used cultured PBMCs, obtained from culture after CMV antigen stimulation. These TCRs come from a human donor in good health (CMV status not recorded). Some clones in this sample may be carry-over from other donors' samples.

Here the CDR3 reads CATSKTDTQYF. The CDR3 region has the DNA TGTGCCACCAGTAAAACAGATACGCAGTATTTT. The V and J genes are TRBV24-1 and TRBJ2-3; D unclear. The germline V gene has CDR1 KGHDR and CDR2 SFDVKD. Trimming pared 6 bases from V and 3 bases from J, leaving 3 bases between. The CDR3 runs 11 residues.

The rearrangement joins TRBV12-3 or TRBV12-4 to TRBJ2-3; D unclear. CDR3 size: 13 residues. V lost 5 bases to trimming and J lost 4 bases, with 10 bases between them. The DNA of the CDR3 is TGTGCCAGCAGTCCCACAGCCCCAGATACGCAGTATTTT. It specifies CASSPTAPDTQYF.

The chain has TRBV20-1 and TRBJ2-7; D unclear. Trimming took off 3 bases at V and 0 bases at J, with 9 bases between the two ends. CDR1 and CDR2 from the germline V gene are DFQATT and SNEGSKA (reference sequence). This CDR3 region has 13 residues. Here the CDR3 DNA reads TGCAGTGCTAGGCCTTTAGCCTCCTACGAGCAGTACTTC. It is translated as CSARPLASYEQYF.

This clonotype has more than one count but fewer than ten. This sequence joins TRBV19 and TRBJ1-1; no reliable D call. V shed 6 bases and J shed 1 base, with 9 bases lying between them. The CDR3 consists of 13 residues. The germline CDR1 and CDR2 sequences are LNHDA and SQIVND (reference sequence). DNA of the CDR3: TGTGCCAGTAGCCCGGAGGGGAACACTGAAGCTTTCTTT. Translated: CASSPEGNTEAFF.

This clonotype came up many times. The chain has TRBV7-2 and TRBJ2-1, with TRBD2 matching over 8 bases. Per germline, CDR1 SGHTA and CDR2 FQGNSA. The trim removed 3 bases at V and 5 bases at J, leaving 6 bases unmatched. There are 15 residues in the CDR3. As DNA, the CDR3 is TGTGCCAGCAGCTTCGTGGCGGGAGGAGACAATGAGCAGTTCTTC. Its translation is CASSFVAGGDNEQFF.